This TCR beta chain was obtained from a study of vaccination and CD4 T cells after COVID-19. Study-wide context: For control cultures, the treatment was a CEFX pool, an HIV-1 Nef pool, or no peptide.

Findings and caveats of the study: Median SARS-CoV-2-reactive clonotype numbers went up from roughly 21 to 40, but not significantly.

On this clonotype: Its antigen is undetermined.

Sequencing of the DNA from cultured CD4+ T cells was carried out with the Oncomine TCR Beta short-read assay. DNA came from CD4+ T cells after culture. One entry per CDR3 protein, called by TCRdb with MiXCR from the PCR reads. The data contain approximately 15,000 distinct CDR3 sequences, approximately 51% of them seen just once; the ten biggest clones take up 15% to 20%. Treatment described: approximately nine-day PBMC culture with coronavirus spike peptide pools or control peptides (ViraFEST assay). The trim removed 5 bases at V and 3 bases at J, leaving 6 bases unmatched. In germline, CDR1 is DFQATT, CDR2 SNEGSKA (reference sequence). This CDR3 has 14 amino acids.

This clonotype was obtained from a human donor who had recovered from COVID-19. The chain is built from TRBV20-1 and TRBJ2-7; the match to TRBD2 covers 11 bases. The sequencing used CD4+ T cells from blood, cultured in vitro, collected before SARS-CoV-2 vaccination. CDR3 residues: CSAEPGLAGYEQYF. DNA for the CDR3: TGCAGTGCTGAGCCTGGACTAGCGGGCTACGAGCAGTACTTC.